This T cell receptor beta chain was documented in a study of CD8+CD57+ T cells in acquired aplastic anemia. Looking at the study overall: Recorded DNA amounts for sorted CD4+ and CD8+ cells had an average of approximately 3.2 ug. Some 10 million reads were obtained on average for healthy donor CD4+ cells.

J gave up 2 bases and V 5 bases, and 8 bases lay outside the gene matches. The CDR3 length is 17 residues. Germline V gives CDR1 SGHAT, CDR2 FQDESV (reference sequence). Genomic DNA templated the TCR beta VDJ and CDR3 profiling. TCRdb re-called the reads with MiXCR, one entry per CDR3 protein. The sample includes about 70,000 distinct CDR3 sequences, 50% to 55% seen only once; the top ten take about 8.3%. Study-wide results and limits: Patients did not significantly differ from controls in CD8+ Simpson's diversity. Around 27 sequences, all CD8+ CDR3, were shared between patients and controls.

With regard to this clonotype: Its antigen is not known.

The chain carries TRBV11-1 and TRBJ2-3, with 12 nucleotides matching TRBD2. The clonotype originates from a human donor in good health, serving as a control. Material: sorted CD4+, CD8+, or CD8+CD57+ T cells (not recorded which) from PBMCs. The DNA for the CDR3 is TGTGCCAGCAGCGCCAGACTAGCGGGGGACAACACAGATACGCAGTATTTT. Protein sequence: CASSARLAGDNTDTQYF.